Given below is one T cell receptor (beta chain) in context. The sample is drawn from a study of blood T cell repertoires in COVID-19. For the study at large: The study drew acute and convalescent COVID-19 samples from the United States, Italy and Spain. In each case, the material was cDNA or gDNA derived from T cells, B-cell-depleted T cells, or PBMCs.

The ends lost 5 bases at V and 11 bases at J; junction bases unmatched: 4. The CDR3 sequence is 12 residues long. In the source study's methods: Researchers report that nucleated cell counts were estimated from reference gene primer amplification. Here immunoSEQ multiplex PCR was the method, and the copy in TCRdb shows in-frame clones only, minus some. That table furnishes V, J and clone size, whereas the DNA furnished D and trimming. The top ten hold roughly 8.7% of the sample, which has 200,000 to 250,000 clones, approximately 82% seen once. The chain combines TRBV12-3 or TRBV12-4 with TRBJ1-3; the match to TRBD1 covers 9 bases. Sample: peripheral blood. The sequence was collected from a man between 45 and 60 years old with active or convalescent COVID-19. The CDR3 DNA reads TGTGCCAGCAGTCTCCGGGACAGGGCCATATATTTT. This sequence encodes CASSLRDRAIYF.